The 5 T cell receptor beta chains listed next were all sequenced from one sample in a study of cytomegalovirus exposure and HLA in healthy donors. The study ran its PCR with 60 Vbeta and 13 Jbeta primers. TCRdb's table, derived via immunoSEQ multiplex PCR, lists solely in-frame clones and lacks some. The data contain some 130,000 clones, about 80% of them singletons. The sequencing sample was made of PBMCs. The receptors come from a woman aged 35 to 49 in good health and CMV-seronegative.

V is TRBV6-6 and J is TRBJ2-1; 8 bases are shared with TRBD2. The germline gives CDR1 MNHNY, CDR2 SVGAGI (reference sequence). V lost 6 bases, J lost 3 bases, and 7 bases stayed unmatched. This CDR3 has 15 residues. DNA of the CDR3: TGTGCCAGCAGCCGACGGGAGGGCCTCTACAATGAGCAGTTCTTC. Residues: CASSRREGLYNEQFF.

This chain links TRBV9 with TRBJ2-2; 7 bases line up with TRBD2. CDR1 is SGDLS and CDR2 is YYNGEE in the germline V gene. V lost 0 bases, J lost 1 base, and 0 bases stayed unmatched. The CDR3 length is 15 residues. The DNA for the CDR3 is TGTGCCAGCAGCGTAGCTAGCGGGAACACCGGGGAGCTGTTTTTT. This sequence encodes CASSVASGNTGELFF. The full variable domain, in which reference TRBV9 and TRBJ2-2 provide the parts outside the CDR3, is DSGVTQTPKHLITATGQRVTLRCSPRSGDLSVYWYQQSLDQGLQFLIQYYNGEERAKGNILERFSAQQFPDLHSELNLSSLELGDSALYFCASSVASGNTGELFFGEGSRLTVL.

This clone was observed a few times. V and J are TRBV27 and TRBJ2-1; D is possibly TRBD1 (7 bases). This CDR3 has 13 amino acids. V dropped 3 bases and J dropped 7 bases, with 10 bases sitting between them. Per germline, CDR1 MNHEY and CDR2 SMNVEV (reference sequence). The CDR3, as DNA: TGTGCCAGCAGTTTCTCAGGGGGGAATGAGCAGTTCTTC. Its translation: CASSFSGGNEQFF.

The chain carries TRBV11-1 and TRBJ1-6, with D perhaps TRBD1 (5 bases). CDR1 is SGHAT and CDR2 is FQDESV in the germline V gene (reference sequence). The CDR3 contains 13 residues. V was pared by 6 bases and J by 7 bases, with 10 bases between. The CDR3 sequence: CASSPSGNSPLHF. The DNA for the CDR3 is TGTGCCAGCAGTCCTTCAGGGAATTCACCCCTCCACTTT.

The chain employs TRBV2 and TRBJ1-2, with D possibly being TRBD1 (5 bases). V gave up 8 bases and J gave up 4 bases, with 14 bases separating them. The CDR3 is made up of 13 amino acids. Germline-derived CDR1 and CDR2 are SNHLY and FYNNEI. The CDR3 reads CASHRFGGYGYTF. The CDR3, as DNA: TGTGCCAGCCACAGGTTTGGCGGCTATGGCTACACCTTC.